The next 17 T cell receptor beta chains were all read from a single sample in a study of T cell responses to AZD1222 COVID-19 vaccine. Generated by immunoSEQ multiplex PCR, the TCRdb table keeps only in-frame clones and is missing some. The data show about 150,000 clones, roughly nine tenths seen once. Sequenced material: peripheral blood, taken after recovery from COVID-19. These receptors all come from an adult who had recovered from COVID-19.

The chain couples TRBV2 to TRBJ2-3; the D is unclear. The CDR3 has 10 residues. V lost 1 base to trimming and J lost 7 bases, with 0 bases between them. The germline V gene has CDR1 SNHLY and CDR2 FYNNEI. CDR3 amino acids: CASSEDTQYF. The DNA for the CDR3 is TGTGCCAGCAGTGAAGATACGCAGTATTTT.

V gene TRBV5-4 combines with J gene TRBJ1-1; a possible D gene is TRBD1 (6 bases). The V end was cut by 1 base, the J end by 0 bases, with 10 bases between. The CDR3 has 15 residues. Germline V gene data show CDR1 as SGHNT and CDR2 as YYREEE (reference sequence). The CDR3 region has the DNA TGTGCCAGCAGCTTGAAGGACAGACTGAACACTGAAGCTTTCTTT. It specifies CASSLKDRLNTEAFF.

This chain joins TRBV10-3 and TRBJ2-3, with 8 bases matching TRBD1. V lost 2 bases, J lost 2 bases, and 3 bases stayed unmatched. The CDR3 is 15 amino acids. Per germline, CDR1 ENHRY and CDR2 SYGVKD. The CDR3 nucleotides are TGTGCCATCAGTGAGGTGACAGGGGCCACAGATACGCAGTATTTT. Amino acid sequence: CAISEVTGATDTQYF.

This chain joins TRBV1 and TRBJ2-6; the table gives TRBD1 as D, unverified against the DNA. TRBV1 is a pseudogene. The CDR3 runs 15 residues. The CDR3, as DNA: TGCACCAGCAGCCCGGACAGGGTGGGGGCCAACGTCCTGACTTTC. Encoded protein: CTSSPDRVGANVLTF.

V usage is TRBV5-8 and J usage is TRBJ1-5, with D possibly matching TRBD1 (5 bases). CDR3 length: 14 amino acids. The ends were cut back, 3 bases at V and 5 bases at J, with 12 bases in the middle. CDR1 and CDR2 from the germline V gene are SGHTS and YDEGEE. This chain's CDR3 is CASSSIDRDQPQHF. The CDR3, as DNA: TGTGCCAGCAGCTCGATAGACAGAGATCAGCCCCAGCATTTT.

This clone has only a few counts. V is TRBV19 and J is TRBJ1-1; TRBD1 is a possible D gene (5 bases). Trimming took off 0 bases at V and 1 base at J, with 9 bases between the two ends. Germline V gene data show CDR1 as LNHDA and CDR2 as SQIVND (reference sequence). The CDR3 sequence is 15 residues long. CDR3 sequence (DNA): TGTGCCAGTAGTATAGAACGGGGACCGAACACTGAAGCTTTCTTT. This sequence encodes CASSIERGPNTEAFF.

The chain recombines TRBV28 with TRBJ2-1, with 11 bases identical to TRBD2. The CDR3 runs to 14 residues. CDR1 MDHEN and CDR2 SYDVKM come from the germline V gene. V was clipped by 7 bases and J by 5 bases; unmatched bases: 4. The CDR3 region has the DNA TGTGCCAGCATTAGACTAGCGGGGCACAATGAGCAGTTCTTC. As protein: CASIRLAGHNEQFF. The full variable domain, with the rest looked up from reference TRBV28 and TRBJ2-1, is DVKVTQSSRYLVKRTGEKVFLECVQDMDHENMFWYRQDPGLGLRLIYFSYDVKMKEKGDIPEGYSVSREKKERFSLILESASTNQTSMYLCASIRLAGHNEQFFGPGTRLTVL.

The CDR3 spells CASRLGRTRYGYTF. In nucleotides, the CDR3 is TGTGCCAGCAGGCTGGGACGGACAAGGTATGGCTACACCTTC. The J gene is TRBJ1-2, the V gene TRBV28; possible D gene TRBD1, 5 bases. Trimming removed 6 bases at V and 5 bases at J, with 16 bases between. The CDR3 consists of 14 residues. Germline CDR1 reads MDHEN; CDR2 reads SYDVKM.

The chain combines TRBV28 with TRBJ2-7; D not resolved. The CDR3 totals 11 residues. Trimming shortened V by 6 bases and J by 3 bases, and 6 bases separated the two germline ends. The germline V gene encodes CDR1 MDHEN and CDR2 SYDVKM. Here the CDR3 DNA reads TGTGCCAGCAGCACTTACTACGAGCAGTACTTC. Translating gives CASSTYYEQYF.

V usage is TRBV3-1 (or the pseudogene TRBV3-2) and J usage is TRBJ2-2; D is undetermined. The CDR3 loop spans 13 amino acids. Trimming left V 2 bases short and J 0 bases short, with 1 base between. CDR1 and CDR2 from the germline V gene are LGHDT and YNNKEL (reference sequence). CDR3 loop: CASSQTNTGELFF. The CDR3 DNA reads TGTGCCAGCAGCCAAACGAACACCGGGGAGCTGTTTTTT.

V and J are TRBV6-4 and TRBJ2-7, with a tentative D call TRBD1 (8 bases). CDR1 and CDR2 from the germline V gene are MRHNA and SNTAGT. V lost 0 bases and J 5 bases, leaving 26 bases between the germline ends. The CDR3 is made up of 19 amino acids. The CDR3 protein is CASSDSPWSRRTGRDEQYF. CDR3 coding DNA: TGTGCCAGCAGTGACTCACCATGGTCCCGTCGGACAGGGAGGGACGAGCAGTACTTC.

This chain uses TRBV5-1 with TRBJ1-1; D is undetermined. Germline values: CDR1 SGHRS, CDR2 YFSETQ. CDR3 length: 14 amino acids. The germline V and J ends were trimmed by 0 bases and 4 bases, with 10 bases remaining between them. CDR3 sequence: CASSLVGMATEAFF. CDR3 nucleotides: TGCGCCAGCAGCTTGGTCGGTATGGCCACTGAAGCTTTCTTT.

The V and J genes are TRBV9 and TRBJ2-1; D not certain. The CDR3 has 14 amino acids. V lost 1 base, J lost 4 bases, and 9 bases lay in between. Germline V gene sequence: CDR1 SGDLS, CDR2 YYNGEE. The CDR3 nucleotides are TGTGCCAGCAGCGTATCCGCCTTTTACAATGAGCAGTTCTTC. Its protein product is CASSVSAFYNEQFF.

The V call is TRBV7-3, the J call TRBJ2-1; D possibly matches TRBD1 or TRBD2 (5 bases each). The germline V gene encodes CDR1 SGHTA and CDR2 FQGTGA. V gave up 3 bases and J gave up 2 bases, with 11 bases separating them. This CDR3 has 15 amino acids. CDR3 nucleotide sequence: TGTGCCAGCAGCTTTCAACCGGGACCCTACAATGAGCAGTTCTTC. Its protein is CASSFQPGPYNEQFF.

The chain recombines TRBV5-4 with TRBJ2-7, with 9 bases fitting TRBD2. Germline CDR1 is SGHNT and CDR2 is YYREEE (reference sequence). Trimming cost V 3 bases and J 6 bases; bases outside gene matches: 7. The CDR3 is 14 residues long. The DNA of the CDR3 is TGTGCCAGCAGCTATAGCGGGAGAGGTAGCGAGCAGTACTTC. Protein sequence: CASSYSGRGSEQYF.

This clone was counted once. The genes are TRBV28 and TRBJ2-3; no firm D call. V shed 1 base and J shed 0 bases, with 8 bases lying between them. The germline V gene encodes CDR1 MDHEN and CDR2 SYDVKM. The CDR3 is made up of 15 amino acids. CDR3 amino acids: CASSLYGASTDTQYF. DNA of the CDR3: TGTGCCAGCAGTTTATATGGAGCCAGCACAGATACGCAGTATTTT. Drawing the rest from reference TRBV28 and TRBJ2-3, the complete variable domain is DVKVTQSSRYLVKRTGEKVFLECVQDMDHENMFWYRQDPGLGLRLIYFSYDVKMKEKGDIPEGYSVSREKKERFSLILESASTNQTSMYLCASSLYGASTDTQYFGPGTRLTVL.

The chain has TRBV28 and TRBJ2-7; 8 bases map to TRBD1. V shed 4 bases, J shed 5 bases, and the junction held 10 bases outside the gene matches. CDR3 length equals 15 residues. Germline V gene sequence: CDR1 MDHEN, CDR2 SYDVKM. The CDR3 sequence: CASSSPTGGEDEQYF. CDR3 nucleotides: TGTGCCAGCAGTTCACCAACAGGGGGTGAGGACGAGCAGTACTTC.